Listed below are T cell receptor beta chains from one sample, sequenced in a study of OX40 agonist ivuxolimab in advanced cancers. This table comes from immunoSEQ multiplex PCR, and its TCRdb copy is limited to in-frame clones, with some not included. The repertoire holds 20,000 to 25,000 clones, with 80% to 90% as singletons. Here the sequenced sample was CD4+ or CD8+ T cells sorted from blood, taken in a trial of the OX40 agonist ivuxolimab. The receptors originated from an adult with an advanced solid tumor such as melanoma, head and neck, liver or kidney cancer. CDR3s include the opening cysteine and the closing phenylalanine or tryptophan. The order of the fields is CDR3 protein, CDR3 DNA, D gene, V gene, CDR3 length, clone size, J gene. D genes are given only for firm matches. Part of the rows lack a size; the others show once, few, many or a class for expanded clones.

CDR3aa: CASSPRGGETQYF; CDR3nt: TGTGCCAGCAGCCCCCGGGGGGGAGAGACCCAGTACTTC; d_gene: TRBD2; v_gene: TRBV5-4; len: 13; abundance: NA; j_gene: TRBJ2-5
CDR3aa: CASRSGGGTGELFF; CDR3nt: TGTGCCAGCAGAAGCGGGGGAGGAACCGGGGAGCTGTTTTTT; d_gene: TRBD2; v_gene: TRBV6-5; len: 14; abundance: NA; j_gene: TRBJ2-2
CDR3aa: CASSASPTSGNTIYF; CDR3nt: TGTGCCAGCAGCGCAAGTCCTACCTCTGGAAACACCATATATTTT; d_gene: NA; v_gene: TRBV9; len: 15; abundance: NA; j_gene: TRBJ1-3
CDR3aa: CASSIQDFSSYNEQFF; CDR3nt: TGTGCCAGTAGTATCCAGGACTTCTCCTCCTACAATGAGCAGTTCTTC; d_gene: NA; v_gene: TRBV19; len: 16; abundance: once; j_gene: TRBJ2-1
CDR3aa: CASSNKGAGNIQYF; CDR3nt: TGTGCCAGCTCAAACAAGGGGGCAGGTAACATTCAGTACTTC; d_gene: TRBD1; v_gene: TRBV18; len: 14; abundance: NA; j_gene: TRBJ2-4
CDR3aa: CASSLFNRGQMNTEAFF; CDR3nt: TGTGCCAGCAGCTTGTTTAATAGGGGGCAAATGAACACTGAAGCTTTCTTT; d_gene: TRBD1; v_gene: TRBV5-6; len: 17; abundance: NA; j_gene: TRBJ1-1
CDR3aa: CASSAAAGVREQYF; CDR3nt: TGTGCCAGCAGTGCGGCAGCAGGGGTCCGCGAGCAGTACTTC; d_gene: NA; v_gene: TRBV6-6; len: 14; abundance: NA; j_gene: TRBJ2-7
CDR3aa: CASSSTREGIPPQETQYF; CDR3nt: TGTGCCAGCAGCTCCACTCGTGAGGGGATTCCACCACAAGAGACCCAGTACTTC; d_gene: NA; v_gene: TRBV7-8; len: 18; abundance: NA; j_gene: TRBJ2-5
CDR3aa: CASRIPNQPQHF; CDR3nt: TGTGCCAGTAGAATACCGAATCAGCCCCAGCATTTT; d_gene: NA; v_gene: TRBV19; len: 12; abundance: NA; j_gene: TRBJ1-5
CDR3aa: CASRDPGGQPQHF; CDR3nt: TGTGCCAGCAGGGATCCCGGGGGCCAGCCCCAGCATTTT; d_gene: NA; v_gene: TRBV6-5; len: 13; abundance: once; j_gene: TRBJ1-5
CDR3aa: CASSTSGGRDRGEKLFF; CDR3nt: TGTGCCAGCAGTACGTCTGGGGGGCGGGACAGGGGTGAAAAACTGTTTTTT; d_gene: TRBD1; v_gene: TRBV28; len: 17; abundance: NA; j_gene: TRBJ1-4
CDR3aa: CASSPLLAGTGEQFF; CDR3nt: TGTGCCAGCTCACCTCTACTAGCGGGAACTGGTGAGCAGTTCTTC; d_gene: TRBD2; v_gene: TRBV18; len: 15; abundance: once; j_gene: TRBJ2-1
CDR3aa: CASSLVVGAYNEQFF; CDR3nt: TGTGCCAGCAGCTTAGTGGTCGGGGCGTACAATGAGCAGTTCTTC; d_gene: NA; v_gene: TRBV11-2; len: 15; abundance: NA; j_gene: TRBJ2-1
CDR3aa: CASSLSGSPYNEQFF; CDR3nt: TGTGCCAGCAGTTTGAGCGGGAGCCCGTACAATGAGCAGTTCTTC; d_gene: TRBD2; v_gene: TRBV27; len: 15; abundance: NA; j_gene: TRBJ2-1
CDR3aa: CSVTGARTQETQYF; CDR3nt: TGCAGCGTGACCGGGGCTCGGACACAAGAGACCCAGTACTTC; d_gene: NA; v_gene: TRBV29-1; len: 14; abundance: once; j_gene: TRBJ2-5
CDR3aa: CASSSTDRGLDGYTF; CDR3nt: TGTGCCAGCAGCTCCACGGACAGGGGGCTCGATGGCTACACCTTC; d_gene: TRBD1; v_gene: TRBV7-3; len: 15; abundance: NA; j_gene: TRBJ1-2
CDR3aa: CASSLGQGGPYEQYF; CDR3nt: TGCGCCAGCAGCTTGGGACAGGGGGGGCCCTACGAGCAGTACTTC; d_gene: TRBD1; v_gene: TRBV5-1; len: 15; abundance: NA; j_gene: TRBJ2-7
CDR3aa: CASSPRERATSSYEQYF; CDR3nt: TGTGCCAGCAGCCCACGTGAACGAGCAACTAGCTCCTACGAGCAGTACTTC; d_gene: NA; v_gene: TRBV11-1; len: 17; abundance: NA; j_gene: TRBJ2-7
CDR3aa: CASRYQGSTEAFF; CDR3nt: TGTGCCAGCAGGTATCAGGGGAGCACTGAAGCTTTCTTT; d_gene: NA; v_gene: TRBV27; len: 13; abundance: NA; j_gene: TRBJ1-1
CDR3aa: CASSEAVAGSNQPQHF; CDR3nt: TGTGCCAGCAGTGAAGCGGTCGCTGGGAGCAATCAGCCCCAGCATTTT; d_gene: NA; v_gene: TRBV6-1; len: 16; abundance: few; j_gene: TRBJ1-5
CDR3aa: CASSQILAGGYEQYF; CDR3nt: TGCGCCAGCAGCCAGATACTAGCGGGGGGCTACGAGCAGTACTTC; d_gene: TRBD2; v_gene: TRBV7-3; len: 15; abundance: NA; j_gene: TRBJ2-7
CDR3aa: CASFRTSGRQGYNEQFF; CDR3nt: TGTGCCAGCTTTCGGACTAGCGGGAGGCAGGGCTACAATGAGCAGTTCTTC; d_gene: TRBD2; v_gene: TRBV27; len: 17; abundance: NA; j_gene: TRBJ2-1
CDR3aa: CASSHGTSGVNEQYF; CDR3nt: TGTGCCAGCAGCCACGGGACTAGCGGGGTTAACGAGCAGTACTTC; d_gene: TRBD2; v_gene: TRBV5-6; len: 15; abundance: NA; j_gene: TRBJ2-7
CDR3aa: CSVEGAGGVYGYTF; CDR3nt: TGCAGCGTTGAGGGGGCAGGGGGCGTCTATGGCTACACCTTC; d_gene: TRBD1; v_gene: TRBV29-1; len: 14; abundance: once; j_gene: TRBJ1-2
CDR3aa: CASSLQGGAEAFF; CDR3nt: TGTGCCAGCAGTCTACAGGGGGGAGCTGAAGCTTTCTTT; d_gene: TRBD1; v_gene: TRBV27; len: 13; abundance: NA; j_gene: TRBJ1-1
CDR3aa: CSVALISTDTQYF; CDR3nt: TGCAGCGTTGCACTGATTAGCACAGATACGCAGTATTTT; d_gene: NA; v_gene: TRBV29-1; len: 13; abundance: once; j_gene: TRBJ2-3
CDR3aa: CASSLSGHLEKLFF; CDR3nt: TGTGCCAGCAGTTTATCGGGACACCTTGAAAAACTGTTTTTT; d_gene: NA; v_gene: TRBV27; len: 14; abundance: NA; j_gene: TRBJ1-4
CDR3aa: CASRLASSYNEQFF; CDR3nt: TGTGCCAGCAGACTAGCGTCCTCCTACAATGAGCAGTTCTTC; d_gene: TRBD2; v_gene: TRBV2; len: 14; abundance: NA; j_gene: TRBJ2-1
CDR3aa: CASTVTSGHNNEQFF; CDR3nt: TGTGCCAGCACTGTAACTAGCGGGCACAACAATGAGCAGTTCTTC; d_gene: TRBD2; v_gene: TRBV6-1; len: 15; abundance: NA; j_gene: TRBJ2-1
CDR3aa: CASSLMDRRGSEQFF; CDR3nt: TGTGCCAGCAGCTTGATGGACAGGAGGGGAAGTGAGCAGTTCTTC; d_gene: NA; v_gene: TRBV5-8; len: 15; abundance: NA; j_gene: TRBJ2-1
CDR3aa: CASSLGAGLTETQYF; CDR3nt: TGTGCCAGCAGCTTAGGGGCGGGACTAACGGAGACCCAGTACTTC; d_gene: TRBD2; v_gene: TRBV11-3; len: 15; abundance: NA; j_gene: TRBJ2-5
CDR3aa: CASSLDGWGYTF; CDR3nt: TGCGCCAGCAGCTTGGACGGCTGGGGCTACACCTTC; d_gene: NA; v_gene: TRBV5-1; len: 12; abundance: few; j_gene: TRBJ1-2
CDR3aa: CASSGGPSNTGELFF; CDR3nt: TGTGCCAGCAGTGGGGGACCTTCGAACACCGGGGAGCTGTTTTTT; d_gene: NA; v_gene: TRBV6-5; len: 15; abundance: NA; j_gene: TRBJ2-2
CDR3aa: CASSAGTLNQPQHF; CDR3nt: TGTGCCAGCAGTGCCGGGACGCTCAATCAGCCCCAGCATTTT; d_gene: NA; v_gene: TRBV27; len: 14; abundance: once; j_gene: TRBJ1-5
CDR3aa: CASSTGTATNEKLFF; CDR3nt: TGTGCCAGTAGTACAGGGACAGCAACTAATGAAAAACTGTTTTTT; d_gene: TRBD1; v_gene: TRBV19; len: 15; abundance: NA; j_gene: TRBJ1-4
CDR3aa: CASSWDLNTEAFF; CDR3nt: TGTGCCAGCAGTTGGGACCTGAACACTGAAGCTTTCTTT; d_gene: NA; v_gene: TRBV6-5; len: 13; abundance: NA; j_gene: TRBJ1-1
CDR3aa: CASSRTNENTEAFF; CDR3nt: TGTGCCAGCAGTCGTACAAATGAGAACACTGAAGCTTTCTTT; d_gene: NA; v_gene: TRBV6-5; len: 14; abundance: NA; j_gene: TRBJ1-1
CDR3aa: CASSLQPVDNEQFF; CDR3nt: TGTGCCAGCAGCTTACAACCTGTGGACAATGAGCAGTTCTTC; d_gene: NA; v_gene: TRBV7-2; len: 14; abundance: NA; j_gene: TRBJ2-1
CDR3aa: CASSQAGAYEQYF; CDR3nt: TGTGCCAGCAGCCAAGCGGGAGCCTACGAGCAGTACTTC; d_gene: TRBD2; v_gene: TRBV5-5; len: 13; abundance: once; j_gene: TRBJ2-7
CDR3aa: CASSLGTGENSPLHF; CDR3nt: TGTGCCAGCAGCTTAGGGACAGGGGAAAATTCACCCCTCCACTTT; d_gene: TRBD1; v_gene: TRBV7-9; len: 15; abundance: large; j_gene: TRBJ1-6
CDR3aa: CASRLTKGSSYNEQFF; CDR3nt: TGTGCCAGCCGCCTGACTAAGGGGAGCTCCTACAATGAGCAGTTCTTC; d_gene: NA; v_gene: TRBV13; len: 16; abundance: NA; j_gene: TRBJ2-1